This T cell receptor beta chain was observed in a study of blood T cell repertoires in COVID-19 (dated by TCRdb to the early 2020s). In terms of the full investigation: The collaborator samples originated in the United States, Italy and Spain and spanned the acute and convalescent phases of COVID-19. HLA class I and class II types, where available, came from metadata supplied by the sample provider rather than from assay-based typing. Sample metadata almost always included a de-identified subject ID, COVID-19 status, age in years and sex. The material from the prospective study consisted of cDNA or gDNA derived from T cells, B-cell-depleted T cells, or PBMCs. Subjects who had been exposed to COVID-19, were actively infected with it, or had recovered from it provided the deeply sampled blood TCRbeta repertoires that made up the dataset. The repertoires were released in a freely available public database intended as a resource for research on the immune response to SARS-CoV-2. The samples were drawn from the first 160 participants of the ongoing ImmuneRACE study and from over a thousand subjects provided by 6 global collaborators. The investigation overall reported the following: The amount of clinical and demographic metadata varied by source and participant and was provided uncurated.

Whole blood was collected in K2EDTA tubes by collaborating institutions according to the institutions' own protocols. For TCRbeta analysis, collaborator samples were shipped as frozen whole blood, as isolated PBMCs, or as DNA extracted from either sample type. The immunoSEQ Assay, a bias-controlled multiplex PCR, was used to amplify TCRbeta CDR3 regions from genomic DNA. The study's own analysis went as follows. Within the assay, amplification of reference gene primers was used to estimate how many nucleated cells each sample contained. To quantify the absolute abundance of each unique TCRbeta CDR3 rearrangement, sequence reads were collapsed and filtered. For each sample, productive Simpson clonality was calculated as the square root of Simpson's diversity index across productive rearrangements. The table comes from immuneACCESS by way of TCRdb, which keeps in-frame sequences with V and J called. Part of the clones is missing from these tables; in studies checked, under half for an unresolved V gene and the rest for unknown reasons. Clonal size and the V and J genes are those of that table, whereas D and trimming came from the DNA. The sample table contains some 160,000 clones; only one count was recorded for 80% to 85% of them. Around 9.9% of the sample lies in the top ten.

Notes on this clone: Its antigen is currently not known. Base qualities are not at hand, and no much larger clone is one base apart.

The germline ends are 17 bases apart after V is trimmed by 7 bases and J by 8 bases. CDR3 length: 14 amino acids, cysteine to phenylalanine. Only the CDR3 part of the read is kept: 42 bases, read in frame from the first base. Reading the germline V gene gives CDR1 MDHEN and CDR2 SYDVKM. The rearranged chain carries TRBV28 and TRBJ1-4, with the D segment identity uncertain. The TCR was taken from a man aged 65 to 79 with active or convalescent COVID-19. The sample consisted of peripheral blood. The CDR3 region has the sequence CASTPGGSREKLFF. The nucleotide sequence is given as TGTGCCAGCACCCCTGGTGGCTCCAGGGAAAAACTGTTTTTT.